This note documents a single T cell receptor beta chain sequence. No antigen is known for it. The CDR3 consists of 15 residues. V shed 5 bases and J 4 bases; nucleotides not matched to a gene: 8. The germline V gene has CDR1 SEHNR and CDR2 FQNEAQ (reference sequence). This record belongs to a study of T cells after yellow fever vaccination. Overall study results and limits: Primary-vaccination clones mostly resurfaced post-booster (just under 98% CD4, about 87% CD8). Abundant contaminating clonotypes from the bulk population could appear in FACS-sorted repertoires.

It was through 5'RACE template switching that TCR cDNA was made, with a universal primer site and UMIs added. TCRdb ran MiXCR on the 5' RACE reads and lists one entry per CDR3 protein. The table includes 620,000 or so distinct CDR3 sequences, about a sixth detected once. This sequence joins TRBV7-9 and TRBJ1-2; the match to TRBD1 covers 9 bases. The sample here was PBMCs, taken less than 6 days after the first yellow fever vaccination. The source is a man younger than 35 who received the YFV17D yellow fever vaccine. DNA of the CDR3: TGTGCCAGCAGCCCCCCCACAGGGGGCGGCTATGGCTACACCTTC. Amino acids: CASSPPTGGGYGYTF.